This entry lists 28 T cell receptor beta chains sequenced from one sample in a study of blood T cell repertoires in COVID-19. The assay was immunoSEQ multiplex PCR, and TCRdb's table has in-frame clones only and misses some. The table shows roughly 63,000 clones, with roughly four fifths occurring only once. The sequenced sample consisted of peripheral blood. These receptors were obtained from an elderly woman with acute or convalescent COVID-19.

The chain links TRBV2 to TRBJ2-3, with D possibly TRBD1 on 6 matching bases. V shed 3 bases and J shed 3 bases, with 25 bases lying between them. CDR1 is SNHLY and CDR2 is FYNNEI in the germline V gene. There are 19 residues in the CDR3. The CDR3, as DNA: TGTGCCAGCAGTGATCGTATCTTATTAGGGACAAGTACAACAGATACGCAGTATTTT. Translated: CASSDRILLGTSTTDTQYF.

CDR3 coding DNA: TGCGCCAGCAGCTTAGGGACTAGCCTTACGTACGAGCAGTACTTC. The encoded protein is CASSLGTSLTYEQYF. The J gene is TRBJ2-7, the V gene TRBV5-1; 9 bases agree with TRBD2. With 2 bases clipped from V and 4 bases from J, the junction kept 7 bases outside the gene matches. Germline assignment: CDR1 SGHRS and CDR2 YFSETQ. The CDR3 loop spans 15 amino acids.

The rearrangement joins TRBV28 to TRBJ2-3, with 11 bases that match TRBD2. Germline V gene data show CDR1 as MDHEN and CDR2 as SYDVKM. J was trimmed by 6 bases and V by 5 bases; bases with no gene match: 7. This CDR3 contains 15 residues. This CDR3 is CASSETSGMSDTQYF. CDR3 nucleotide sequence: TGTGCCAGCAGTGAGACTAGCGGGATGTCCGATACGCAGTATTTT.

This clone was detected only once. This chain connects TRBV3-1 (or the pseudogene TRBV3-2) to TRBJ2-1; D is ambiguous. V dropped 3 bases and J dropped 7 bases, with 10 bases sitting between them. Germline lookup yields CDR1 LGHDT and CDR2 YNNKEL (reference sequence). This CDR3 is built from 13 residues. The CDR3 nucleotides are TGTGCCAGCAGCCAGCAGGCTGGGAATGAGCAGTTCTTC. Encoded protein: CASSQQAGNEQFF.

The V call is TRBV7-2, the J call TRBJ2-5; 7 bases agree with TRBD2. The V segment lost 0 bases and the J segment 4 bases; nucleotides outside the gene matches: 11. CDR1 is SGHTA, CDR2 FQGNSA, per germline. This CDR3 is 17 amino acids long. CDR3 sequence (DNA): TGTGCCAGCAGCTTAGCAACCCCCTCCTTAGCGGGAGAGACCCAGTACTTC. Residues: CASSLATPSLAGETQYF.

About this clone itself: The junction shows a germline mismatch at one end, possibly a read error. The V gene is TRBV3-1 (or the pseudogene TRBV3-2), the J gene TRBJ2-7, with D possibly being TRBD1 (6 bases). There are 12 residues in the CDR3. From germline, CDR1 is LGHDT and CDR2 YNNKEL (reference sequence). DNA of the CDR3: TGTGCCAGCAGCCAGGGGGCTTTGACGTCGCACTTC. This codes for CASSQGALTSHF.

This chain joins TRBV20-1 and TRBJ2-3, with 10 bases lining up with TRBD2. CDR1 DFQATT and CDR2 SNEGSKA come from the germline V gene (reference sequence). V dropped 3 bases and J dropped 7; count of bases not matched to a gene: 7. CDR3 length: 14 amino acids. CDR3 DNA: TGCAGTGCTAGTCCAGCGGGAGGGCGAAATACGCAGTATTTT. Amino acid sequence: CSASPAGGRNTQYF.

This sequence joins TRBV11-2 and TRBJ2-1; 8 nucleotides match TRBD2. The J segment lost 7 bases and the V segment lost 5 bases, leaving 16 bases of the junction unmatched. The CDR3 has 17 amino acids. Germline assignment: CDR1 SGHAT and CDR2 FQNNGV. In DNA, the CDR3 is TGTGCCAGCAGCGGCCGACTAGCGACCCTCCAGGCGAATGAGCAGTTCTTC. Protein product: CASSGRLATLQANEQFF.

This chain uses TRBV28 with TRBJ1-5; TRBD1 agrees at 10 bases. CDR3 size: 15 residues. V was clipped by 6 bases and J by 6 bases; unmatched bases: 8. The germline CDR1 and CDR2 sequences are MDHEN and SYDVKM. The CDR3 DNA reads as TGTGCCAGCAGCCCCCGGGACAGGGGACCTCAGCCCCAGCATTTT. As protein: CASSPRDRGPQPQHF.

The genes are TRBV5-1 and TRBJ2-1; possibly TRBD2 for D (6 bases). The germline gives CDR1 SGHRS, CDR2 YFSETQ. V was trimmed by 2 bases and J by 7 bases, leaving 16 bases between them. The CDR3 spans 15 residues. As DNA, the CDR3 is TGCGCCAGCAGCTTCGGGACTCAGAGGTGGAATGAGCAGTTCTTC. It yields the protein CASSFGTQRWNEQFF.

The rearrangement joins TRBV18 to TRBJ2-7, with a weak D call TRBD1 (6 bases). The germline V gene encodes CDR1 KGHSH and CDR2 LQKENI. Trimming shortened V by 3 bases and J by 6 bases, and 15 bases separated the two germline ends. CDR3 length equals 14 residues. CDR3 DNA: TGTGCCAGCTCACCGAGGGGGATGCTTCGCGAGCAGTACTTC. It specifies CASSPRGMLREQYF.

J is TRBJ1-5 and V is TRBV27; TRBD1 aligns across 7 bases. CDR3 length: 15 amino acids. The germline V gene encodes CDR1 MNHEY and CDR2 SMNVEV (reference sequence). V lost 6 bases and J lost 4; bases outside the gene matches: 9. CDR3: CASSLRQGSNQPQHF. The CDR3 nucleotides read TGTGCCAGCAGCTTAAGACAGGGATCGAATCAGCCCCAGCATTTT.

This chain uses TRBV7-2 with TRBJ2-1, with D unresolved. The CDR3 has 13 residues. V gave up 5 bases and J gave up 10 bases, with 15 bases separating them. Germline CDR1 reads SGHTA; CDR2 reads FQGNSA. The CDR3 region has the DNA TGTGCCAGCAGCGTCTCCACCGCTAAGGAGCAGTTCTTC. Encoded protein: CASSVSTAKEQFF.

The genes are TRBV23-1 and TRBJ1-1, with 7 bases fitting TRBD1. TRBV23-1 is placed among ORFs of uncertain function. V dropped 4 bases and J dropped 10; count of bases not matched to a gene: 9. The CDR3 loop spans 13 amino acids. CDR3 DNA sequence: TGCGCCAGCAGTCCCGGAGGCCGGGACAGAGCTTTCTTT. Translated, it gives CASSPGGRDRAFF.

In nucleotides, the CDR3 is TGTGCCAGCAGCGCTTACAGTGCCCCTGTCTATGGCTACACCTTC. Translated: CASSAYSAPVYGYTF. This chain uses TRBV9 with TRBJ1-2; D is ambiguous. Germline CDR1 is SGDLS and CDR2 is YYNGEE. This CDR3 has 15 amino acids. The V end was cut by 3 bases, the J end by 4 bases, with 16 bases between.

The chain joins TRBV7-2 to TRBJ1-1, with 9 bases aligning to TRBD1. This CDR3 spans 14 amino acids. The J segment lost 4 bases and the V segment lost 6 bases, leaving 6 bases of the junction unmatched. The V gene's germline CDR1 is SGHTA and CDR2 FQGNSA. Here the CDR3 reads CASSQGTGLTEAFF. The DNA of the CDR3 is TGTGCCAGCAGTCAGGGGACAGGGCTCACTGAAGCTTTCTTT.

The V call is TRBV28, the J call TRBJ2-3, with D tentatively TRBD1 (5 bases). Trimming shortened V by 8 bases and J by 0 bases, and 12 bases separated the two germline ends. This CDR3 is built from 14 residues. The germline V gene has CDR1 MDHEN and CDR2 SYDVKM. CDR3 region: CASRTLLSTDTQYF. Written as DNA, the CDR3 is TGTGCCAGCCGGACACTACTTAGCACAGATACGCAGTATTTT.

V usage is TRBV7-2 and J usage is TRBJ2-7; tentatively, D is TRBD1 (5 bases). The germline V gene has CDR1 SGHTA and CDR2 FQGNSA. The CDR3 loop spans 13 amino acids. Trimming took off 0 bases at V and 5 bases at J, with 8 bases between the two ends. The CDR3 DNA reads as TGTGCCAGCAGCTTAGCTTCCAGGGACGAGCAGTACTTC. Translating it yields CASSLASRDEQYF.

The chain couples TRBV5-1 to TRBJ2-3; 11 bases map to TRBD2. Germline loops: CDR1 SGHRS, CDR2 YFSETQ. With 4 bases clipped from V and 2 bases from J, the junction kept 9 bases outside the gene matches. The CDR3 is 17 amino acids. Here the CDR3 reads CASSPRGGLAATDTQYF. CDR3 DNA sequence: TGCGCCAGCAGCCCAAGGGGGGGACTAGCGGCCACAGATACGCAGTATTTT.

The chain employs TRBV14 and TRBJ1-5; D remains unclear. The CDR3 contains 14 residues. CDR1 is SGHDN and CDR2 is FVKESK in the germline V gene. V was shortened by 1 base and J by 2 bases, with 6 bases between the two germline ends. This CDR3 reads CASSQGGGNQPQHF. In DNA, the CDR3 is TGTGCCAGCAGCCAAGGGGGAGGCAATCAGCCCCAGCATTTT.

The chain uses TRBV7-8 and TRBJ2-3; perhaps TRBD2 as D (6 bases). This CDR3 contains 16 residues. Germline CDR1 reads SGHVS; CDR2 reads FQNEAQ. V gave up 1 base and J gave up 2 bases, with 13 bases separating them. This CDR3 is CASSLVRGGPTDTQYF. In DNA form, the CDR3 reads TGTGCCAGCAGCTTAGTGAGGGGAGGCCCCACAGATACGCAGTATTTT.

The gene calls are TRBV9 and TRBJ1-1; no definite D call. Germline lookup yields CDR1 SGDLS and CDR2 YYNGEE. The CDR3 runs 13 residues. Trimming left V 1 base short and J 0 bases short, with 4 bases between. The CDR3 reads CASSVQMNTEAFF. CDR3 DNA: TGTGCCAGCAGCGTACAGATGAACACTGAAGCTTTCTTT.

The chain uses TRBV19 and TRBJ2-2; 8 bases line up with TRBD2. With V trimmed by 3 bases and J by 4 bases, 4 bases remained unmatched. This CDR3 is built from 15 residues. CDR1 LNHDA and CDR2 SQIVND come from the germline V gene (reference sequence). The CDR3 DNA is TGTGCCAGTAGTATGGTTGGGACTAGCACCGGGGAGCTGTTTTTT. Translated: CASSMVGTSTGELFF.

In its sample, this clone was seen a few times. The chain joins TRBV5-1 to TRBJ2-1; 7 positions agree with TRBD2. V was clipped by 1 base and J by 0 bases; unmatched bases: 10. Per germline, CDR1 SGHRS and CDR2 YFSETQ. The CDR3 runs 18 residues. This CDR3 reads CASSLLEASGISYNEQFF. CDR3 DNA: TGCGCCAGCAGCTTGTTAGAGGCTAGCGGCATCTCCTACAATGAGCAGTTCTTC.

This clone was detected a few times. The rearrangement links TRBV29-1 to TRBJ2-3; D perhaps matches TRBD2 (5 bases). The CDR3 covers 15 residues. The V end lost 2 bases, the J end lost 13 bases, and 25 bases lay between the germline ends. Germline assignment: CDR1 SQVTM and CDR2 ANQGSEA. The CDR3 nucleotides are TGCAGCGTTGAAAAAATACTCCGGCTAGCCCGAATCGAGTATTTT. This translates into CSVEKILRLARIEYF.

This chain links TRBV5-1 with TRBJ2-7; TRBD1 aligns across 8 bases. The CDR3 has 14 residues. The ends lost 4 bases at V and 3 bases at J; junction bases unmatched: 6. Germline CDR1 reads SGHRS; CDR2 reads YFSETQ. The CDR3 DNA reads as TGCGCCAGCAGCCCGGGACAGGTTAGCTACGAGCAGTACTTC. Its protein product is CASSPGQVSYEQYF.

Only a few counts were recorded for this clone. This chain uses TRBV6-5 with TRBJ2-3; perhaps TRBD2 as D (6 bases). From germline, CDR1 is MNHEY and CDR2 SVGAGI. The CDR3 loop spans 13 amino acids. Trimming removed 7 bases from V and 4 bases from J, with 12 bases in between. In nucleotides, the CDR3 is TGTGCCAGCACCGGGAGTAGTCCAGATACGCAGTATTTT. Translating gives CASTGSSPDTQYF.

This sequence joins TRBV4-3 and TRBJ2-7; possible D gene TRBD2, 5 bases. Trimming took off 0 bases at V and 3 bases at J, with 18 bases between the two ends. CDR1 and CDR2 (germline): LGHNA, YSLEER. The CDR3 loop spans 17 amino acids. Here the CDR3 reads CASSQETPAETYYEQYF. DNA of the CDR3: TGCGCCAGCAGCCAAGAAACTCCAGCGGAGACTTACTACGAGCAGTACTTC.